Included here is one TCR beta chain sequence, with context. Sequencing was performed with immunoSEQ multiplex PCR; in TCRdb, only in-frame clones are kept and a portion is missing. The sample has about 170,000 clones; just under 85% are singletons. CDR3 size: 14 residues. Germline V gene data show CDR1 as KGHSH and CDR2 as LQKENI. Trimming removed 3 bases at V and 1 base at J, with 9 bases between. These data come from a study of blood T cell repertoires in COVID-19. Study as a whole: Both acute and convalescent COVID-19 samples were obtained from the United States, Italy and Spain. The cDNA or gDNA used as material had been derived from T cells, B-cell-depleted T cells, or PBMCs.

Seattle-derived patients entered the study during active infection and were followed longitudinally. The chain couples TRBV18 to TRBJ1-1, with D uncertain. Sequences were obtained from peripheral blood. The source is an elderly woman with COVID-19, enrolled during active disease. The CDR3 nucleotides read TGTGCCAGCTCACCCTTTACTAGGAACACTGAAGCTTTCTTT. This encodes CASSPFTRNTEAFF. Filled out from reference TRBV18 and TRBJ1-1, the complete variable domain reads NAGVMQNPRHLVRRRGQEARLRCSPMKGHSHVYWYRQLPEEGLKFMVYLQKENIIDESGMPKERFSAEFPKEGPSILRIQQVVRGDSAAYFCASSPFTRNTEAFFGQGTRLTVV.